This T cell receptor (beta chain) was sequenced for a study of cytomegalovirus exposure and HLA in healthy donors. About the study: Unique TCR beta sequences numbering some 120 million came from around 180 million T cells in an earlier analysis. General observations from the study: Among TCR beta chains, those listed as cytomegalovirus-associated numbered over 150. In a later analysis, the majority of CMV-associated beta chains seemingly showed HLA restriction.

The PCR employed 60 Vbeta primers together with 13 Jbeta primers. The data were produced by immunoSEQ multiplex PCR, yet TCRdb's version contains in-frame clones alone and is incomplete. The sample has 150,000 to 200,000 clones, about four fifths seen once. CDR1 ENHRY and CDR2 SYGVKD come from the germline V gene. V lost 3 bases, J lost 4 bases, and 4 bases stayed unmatched. This CDR3 is built from 14 residues. Only a few counts were recorded for this clone. Its target is not known. The origin of this receptor is a woman aged 40-49 years in good health and CMV-seronegative. Sequencing was carried out using PBMCs. The chain uses TRBV10-3 and TRBJ2-5, with 8 bases fitting TRBD1. The CDR3 DNA is TGTGCCATCAGTGAATCCGACAGGGGAGAGACCCAGTACTTC. Translating it yields CAISESDRGETQYF.